The clone carrying this T cell receptor beta chain has a count of ten or more. Its antigen is undetermined. The source of the sample is a study of T cells in Graves' hyperthyroidism and ophthalmopathy. Study-level information: The initial diagnosis was the point when peripheral blood was collected, ahead of any treatment.

This CDR3 has 15 amino acids. Germline CDR1 and CDR2: ENHRY and SYGVKD. V was clipped by 3 bases and J by 7 bases; unmatched bases: 11. Using RNA transcripts as the source, TCR beta CDR3 regions were amplified. A set of HTBI primers served as the primers for a first-round RT-PCR of the TCR CDR3. TCRdb redid the calling of the multiplex PCR reads with MiXCR, one entry per CDR3 protein. The sample gives under 450,000 distinct CDR3 sequences, approximately 17% of which show up once; roughly a third is in the top ten. Study-wide results and caveats: Blood samples included most of the expanded thyroid clonotypes exceeding 0.001. The model made its ophthalmopathy prediction, and onset followed a median around 6.5 months later. A 13 V-J signature model discriminated ophthalmopathy versus stable hyperthyroidism.

This clonotype was sampled from a woman aged 30 to 39 with Graves' hyperthyroidism that later progressed to Graves' ophthalmopathy. The source material was blood. The chain uses TRBV10-3 and TRBJ2-7; 8 bases are a match to TRBD1. This CDR3 is CAISDDQGARREQYF. As DNA, the CDR3 is TGTGCCATCAGTGACGATCAGGGGGCAAGGCGGGAGCAGTACTTC.